These 28 T cell receptor beta chains were all obtained from the same sample, sequenced in a study of T-cell memory formation after mild COVID-19 (dated by TCRdb to about 2021). Preparation of the library involved 5' RACE. Sequenced using an Illumina NovaSeq 6000. Using fastp trimming at Q25 and MiXCR clonotype assembly, TCRdb reanalyzed the public sequencing data and kept in-frame beta chains. Every distinct CDR3 protein forms one entry, paired with its most common genes and DNA. A total of 400,000 to 450,000 distinct CDR3 sequences appear in this sample, approximately 19% of them only once. In total, the top ten clones hold under 25% of the sample. Sequenced: PBMCs or a T cell subset sorted from them (not recorded which). These receptors all come from a man in his late teens or twenties who had mild COVID-19 (a few samples of this study predate the infection). The sample titles of this study are shuffled in the database, so cell type and time point are left out; the donor was told from shared clones.

The chain uses TRBV28 and TRBJ1-2; 9 nucleotides align to TRBD1. The length of the CDR3 is 14 residues. J was trimmed by 5 bases and V by 5 bases; bases with no gene match: 6. Germline-derived CDR1 and CDR2 are MDHEN and SYDVKM. CDR3 region: CASSPPGTGYGYTF. Written as DNA, the CDR3 is TGTGCCAGCAGTCCCCCCGGGACAGGGTATGGCTACACCTTC.

This clonotype was detected only a few times. The V gene is TRBV20-1, the J gene TRBJ2-7; D is undetermined. The CDR3 is made up of 11 amino acids. Germline values: CDR1 DFQATT, CDR2 SNEGSKA (reference sequence). V was shortened by 5 bases and J by 3 bases, with 8 bases between the two germline ends. The DNA for the CDR3 is TGCAGTGCTGCCCTAGGCTACGAGCAGTACGTC. Translating gives CSAALGYEQYV.

This sequence joins TRBV4-1 and TRBJ2-5; 9 bases match TRBD2. CDR3 size: 15 residues. The ends lost 1 base at V and 5 bases at J; junction bases unmatched: 5. The V gene's germline CDR1 is MGHRA and CDR2 YSYEKL. CDR3 residues: CASSQVGTSYETQYF. In DNA, the CDR3 is TGCGCCAGCAGCCAAGTCGGGACTAGCTATGAGACCCAGTACTTC.

This clonotype was picked up a small number of times. The chain uses TRBV5-4 and TRBJ2-3; TRBD2 might be the D (6 bases). The V gene lost 4 bases and the J gene lost 7 bases, with 16 bases spanning the gap. The germline gives CDR1 SGHNT, CDR2 YYREEE (reference sequence). The CDR3 is 14 residues long. The chain's CDR3 is CASSAEAGRNTQYF. In DNA form, the CDR3 reads TGTGCCAGCAGCGCCGAGGCGGGGAGGAATACGCAGTATTTT.

This clonotype appeared a few times. This CDR3 is CASSPKGGGGTDTQYF. DNA for the CDR3: TGTGCCAGCAGCCCTAAGGGCGGCGGGGGCACAGATACGCAGTATTTT. This sequence joins TRBV7-3 and TRBJ2-3, with TRBD2 as a possible D gene (6 bases). Trimming left V 5 bases short and J 1 base short, with 16 bases between. Germline CDR1 SGHTA, CDR2 FQGTGA. The CDR3 is 16 amino acids. Drawing the rest from reference TRBV7-3 and TRBJ2-3, the complete variable domain is GAGVSQTPSNKVTEKGKYVELRCDPISGHTALYWYRQSLGQGPEFLIYFQGTGAADDSGLPNDRFFAVRPEGSVSTLKIQRTERGDSAVYLCASSPKGGGGTDTQYFGPGTRLTVL.

This clonotype was picked up a small number of times. The chain joins TRBV29-1 to TRBJ2-7; 12 nucleotides align to TRBD1. The length of the CDR3 is 13 residues. The ends lost 6 bases at V and 4 bases at J; junction bases unmatched: 4. Germline loops: CDR1 SQVTM, CDR2 ANQGSEA. In nucleotides, the CDR3 is TGCAGCGTGGGGACAGGGGGCAGGTACGAGCAGTACTTC. It codes for CSVGTGGRYEQYF.

V and J are TRBV5-1 and TRBJ2-5; D is unclear. Between the trimmed V and J ends, which lost 3 bases and 1 base, there was a span of 13 bases. Germline V CDR1 and CDR2: SGHRS, YFSETQ. The CDR3 is 15 amino acids. The CDR3 region is CASSSDLTVQETQYF. CDR3 DNA sequence: TGCGCCAGCAGCTCGGACCTAACCGTCCAAGAGACCCAGTACTTC.

In its sample, this clonotype was seen a few times. In DNA form, the CDR3 reads TGTGCCAGCAGTCCTCGGGGGGGGAACTACAATGAGCAGTTCTTC. It codes for CASSPRGGNYNEQFF. The rearrangement uses TRBV11-2 and TRBJ2-1; the match to TRBD2 covers 8 bases. The CDR3 has 15 amino acids. Germline values: CDR1 SGHAT, CDR2 FQNNGV. Unmatched junction bases numbered 7, after V lost 6 bases and J lost 3 bases.

This chain uses TRBV6-5 with TRBJ2-2, with D maybe TRBD2 (5 bases). This CDR3 comprises 13 residues. Germline loops: CDR1 MNHEY, CDR2 SVGAGI. Trimming took off 5 bases at V and 7 bases at J, with 11 bases between the two ends. CDR3 loop: CASSPGLHGELFF. CDR3 nucleotides: TGTGCCAGCAGTCCCGGACTTCACGGGGAGCTGTTTTTT.

This rearrangement joins TRBV7-9 to TRBJ2-5, with 9 bases identical to TRBD2. Germline V lookup: CDR1 SEHNR, CDR2 FQNEAQ (reference sequence). CDR3 length: 15 amino acids. J lost 3 bases, V lost 3 bases, and 5 bases had no gene match. CDR3 sequence: CASSFYLAGKETQYF. In DNA, the CDR3 is TGTGCCAGCAGCTTCTACCTAGCGGGGAAAGAGACCCAGTACTTC.

The J gene is TRBJ1-3, the V gene TRBV2; no firm D call. Germline V gene data show CDR1 as SNHLY and CDR2 as FYNNEI. Trimming took off 4 bases at V and 0 bases at J, with 10 bases between the two ends. The CDR3 has 15 amino acids. The CDR3 bases are TGTGCCAGCAGTGGATTACCATACTCTGGAAACACCATATATTTT. This sequence encodes CASSGLPYSGNTIYF.

The rearrangement links TRBV20-1 to TRBJ2-5, with 10 bases aligning to TRBD1. V lost 5 bases, J lost 5 bases, and 8 bases stayed unmatched. The CDR3 has 14 amino acids. From germline, CDR1 is DFQATT and CDR2 SNEGSKA (reference sequence). The CDR3 nucleotides read TGCAGTGCTCAACGGGACAGGGGTTGGGAGACCCAGTACTTC. It yields the protein CSAQRDRGWETQYF.

The chain recombines TRBV7-2 with TRBJ1-1; D is possibly TRBD1 (6 bases). This CDR3 is 16 amino acids long. Per the germline V gene, CDR1 is SGHTA and CDR2 is FQGNSA. Trimming shortened V by 1 base and J by 2 bases, and 14 bases separated the two germline ends. CDR3 bases: TGTGCCAGCAGCTTAGGGCGGGCAGGGGCTAACACTGAAGCTTTCTTT. Amino acids: CASSLGRAGANTEAFF.

This clonotype was seen only a few times. The rearrangement joins TRBV5-1 to TRBJ2-5, with D perhaps matching TRBD2 (6 bases). The V gene's germline CDR1 is SGHRS and CDR2 YFSETQ. There are 14 residues in the CDR3. V lost 5 bases and J 7 bases, leaving 18 bases between the germline ends. The CDR3 spells CASRPPPLGGTQYF. The DNA for the CDR3 is TGCGCCAGCAGACCCCCCCCCTTGGGGGGGACCCAGTACTTC. Using reference TRBV5-1 and TRBJ2-5 for the parts outside the CDR3, the full variable domain is KAGVTQTPRYLIKTRGQQVTLSCSPISGHRSVSWYQQTPGQGLQFLFEYFSETQRNKGNFPGRFSGRQFSNSRSEMNVSTLELGDSALYLCASRPPPLGGTQYFGPGTRLLVL.

The chain carries TRBV7-2 and TRBJ2-3; TRBD2 aligns across 13 bases. J lost 4 bases, V lost 5 bases, and 6 bases had no gene match. CDR3 length: 16 residues. Germline V lookup: CDR1 SGHTA, CDR2 FQGNSA. CDR3 sequence: CASSPTSGGLSDTQYF. The CDR3 nucleotides read TGTGCCAGCAGCCCGACTAGCGGGGGGCTATCAGATACGCAGTATTTT.

The CDR3 nucleotides are TGTGCCAGCAGTTCGGAGAACAGGGTCAATTCACCCCTCCACTTT. As protein: CASSSENRVNSPLHF. The chain uses TRBV6-6 and TRBJ1-6; D is possibly TRBD1 (6 bases). The CDR3 runs to 15 residues. The germline V and J ends were trimmed by 4 bases and 7 bases, with 14 bases remaining between them. Germline assignment: CDR1 MNHNY and CDR2 SVGAGI (reference sequence).

The chain combines TRBV19 with TRBJ2-7, with 7 bases that match TRBD1. Unmatched junction bases numbered 11, after V lost 7 bases and J lost 5 bases. The CDR3 loop spans 14 amino acids. Per the germline V gene, CDR1 is LNHDA and CDR2 is SQIVND (reference sequence). In DNA form, the CDR3 reads TGTGCCAGTACCCCAACAGGGGTGATACACGAGCAGTACTTC. This gives the protein CASTPTGVIHEQYF.

The chain links TRBV6-2 or TRBV6-3 to TRBJ1-6, with D uncertain. The germline V gene has CDR1 MNHEY and CDR2 SVGEGT. The length of the CDR3 is 15 residues. Trimming removed 7 bases at V and 0 bases at J, with 10 bases between. CDR3: CASTSYDSYNSPLHF. The CDR3 DNA reads TGTGCCAGCACATCCTACGACTCCTATAATTCACCCCTCCACTTT.

A few counts support this clonotype. The J gene is TRBJ1-5, the V gene TRBV5-1; D is possibly TRBD1 (5 bases). CDR3 length: 15 residues. Per the germline V gene, CDR1 is SGHRS and CDR2 is YFSETQ. Deletions cut 4 bases from V and 0 bases from J, with 11 bases between. The CDR3, as DNA: TGCGCCAGCAGCCGGTGGGGGGATAGCAATCAGCCCCAGCATTTT. This translates into CASSRWGDSNQPQHF.

This clonotype showed up just a few times. The chain has TRBV5-1 and TRBJ2-7; D is perhaps TRBD2 (6 bases). V shed 3 bases and J shed 1 base, with 14 bases lying between them. The CDR3 consists of 15 residues. The germline V gene has CDR1 SGHRS and CDR2 YFSETQ. The CDR3, as DNA: TGCGCCAGCAGCTGGCATTCGGGAGAGTCCTACGAGCAGTACTTC. It is translated as CASSWHSGESYEQYF.

The rearrangement links TRBV7-8 to TRBJ2-1; D might be TRBD1 (6 bases). V shed 7 bases and J shed 9 bases, with 19 bases lying between them. This CDR3 comprises 14 residues. Germline assignment: CDR1 SGHVS and CDR2 FQNEAQ. The CDR3 reads CASTKSTGASEQFF. CDR3 coding DNA: TGTGCCAGCACCAAATCGACAGGCGCAAGTGAGCAGTTCTTC.

This clonotype appeared many times. The CDR3 DNA sequence: TGTGCCACCCGGCGAAAGGGGGCTCAGGAGGAGACCCAGTACTTC. This translates into CATRRKGAQEETQYF. The chain employs TRBV10-3 and TRBJ2-5, with 7 bases lining up with TRBD1. V was pared by 10 bases and J by 5 bases, with 16 bases of the junction left unmatched. Per germline, CDR1 ENHRY and CDR2 SYGVKD. The CDR3 is made up of 15 amino acids.

The V gene is TRBV12-3 or TRBV12-4, the J gene TRBJ1-3; D remains ambiguous. The CDR3 covers 10 residues. V was clipped by 2 bases and J by 8 bases, with 1 base between them. CDR3 protein: CASSLHTIYF. The DNA for the CDR3 is TGTGCCAGCAGTTTACACACCATATATTTT.

This clonotype was counted only a few times. The chain employs TRBV6-5 and TRBJ1-4; D perhaps matches TRBD1 (6 bases). The V end was cut by 6 bases, the J end by 8 bases, with 16 bases between. The CDR3 extends over 14 amino acids. Germline-derived CDR1 and CDR2 are MNHEY and SVGAGI. In DNA form, the CDR3 reads TGTGCCAGCAGCAGAGGGGGGGGTCTCGAAAAACTGTTTTTT. Protein: CASSRGGGLEKLFF.

The chain links TRBV25-1 to TRBJ1-2; D possibly corresponds to TRBD1 (6 bases). Deletions cut 1 base from V and 8 bases from J, with 17 bases between. The CDR3 contains 15 residues. CDR1 and CDR2 (germline): MGHDK, SYGVNS. The CDR3 sequence: CASSEFNGGVRGYTF. The CDR3 nucleotides read TGTGCCAGCAGTGAATTTAACGGGGGCGTTCGGGGCTACACCTTC.

The rearrangement links TRBV7-2 to TRBJ2-4, with D unresolved. Germline V gene data show CDR1 as SGHTA and CDR2 as FQGNSA. The CDR3 has 14 residues. V shed 8 bases and J shed 1 base, with 12 bases lying between them. This CDR3 is CASAPSAAKNIQYF. The CDR3 DNA reads as TGTGCCAGCGCACCATCGGCGGCCAAAAACATTCAGTACTTC.

The rearrangement uses TRBV25-1 and TRBJ1-4; possible D gene TRBD1, 5 bases. V lost 5 bases and J lost 6, with 13 bases in between. CDR3 length: 14 residues. Germline V gives CDR1 MGHDK, CDR2 SYGVNS. As DNA, the CDR3 is TGTGCCAGCAGTTTGGGGATGGGGGATGAAAAACTGTTTTTT. Its protein is CASSLGMGDEKLFF. The full variable domain, rest sourced from reference TRBV25-1 and TRBJ1-4, is EADIYQTPRYLVIGTGKKITLECSQTMGHDKMYWYQQDPGMELHLIHYSYGVNSTEKGDLSSESTVSRIRTEHFPLTLESARPSHTSQYLCASSLGMGDEKLFFGSGTQLSVL.

There are a few counts of this clonotype. The chain employs TRBV7-9 and TRBJ1-1; D uncertain. The CDR3 has 15 residues. Trimming stripped 0 bases from V and 0 bases from J, with 8 bases between. Germline loops: CDR1 SEHNR, CDR2 FQNEAQ (reference sequence). CDR3 coding DNA: TGTGCCAGCAGCTTAGCCCCGGCCTTGAACACTGAAGCTTTCTTT. Its protein is CASSLAPALNTEAFF.